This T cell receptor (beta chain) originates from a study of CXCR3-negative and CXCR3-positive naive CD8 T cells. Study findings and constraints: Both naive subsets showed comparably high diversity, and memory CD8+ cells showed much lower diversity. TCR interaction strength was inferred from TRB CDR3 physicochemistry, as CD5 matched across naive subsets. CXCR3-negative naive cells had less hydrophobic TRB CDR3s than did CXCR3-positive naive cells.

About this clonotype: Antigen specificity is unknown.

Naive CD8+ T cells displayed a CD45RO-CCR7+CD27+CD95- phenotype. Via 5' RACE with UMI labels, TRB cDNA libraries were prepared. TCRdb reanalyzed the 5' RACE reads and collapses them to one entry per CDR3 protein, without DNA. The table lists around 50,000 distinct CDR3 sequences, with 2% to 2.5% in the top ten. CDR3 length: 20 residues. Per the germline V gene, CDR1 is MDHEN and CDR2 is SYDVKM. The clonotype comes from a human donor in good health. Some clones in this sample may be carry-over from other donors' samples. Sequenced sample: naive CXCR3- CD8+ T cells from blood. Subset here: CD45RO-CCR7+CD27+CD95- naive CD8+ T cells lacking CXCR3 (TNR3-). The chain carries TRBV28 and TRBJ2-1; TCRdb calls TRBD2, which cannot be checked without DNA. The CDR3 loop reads CASSYDISRLRAGGNNEQFF.